The 6 T cell receptor beta chains presented below share a single source sample, sequenced in a study of cytotoxic CD8 clonotypes in ibrutinib-treated CLL. TCRdb's copy holds only in-frame clones and misses some; the assay was immunoSEQ multiplex PCR. Found here are 8,500 to 13,000 clones, approximately 81% of them singletons; the top ten hold about 16%. The sample was PBMCs, taken at disease progression, from a patient treated with ibrutinib. These TCRs come from a human donor with chronic lymphocytic leukemia.

The V gene is TRBV7-6, the J gene TRBJ2-1; 10 bases line up with TRBD2. From germline, CDR1 is SGHVS and CDR2 FNYEAQ. The CDR3 has 15 residues. Trimming at V came to 2 bases and at J to 7 bases, leaving 5 bases not matched to a gene. This CDR3 is CASSLRGLAANEQFF. The CDR3, as DNA: TGTGCCAGCAGCTTACGAGGACTAGCGGCGAATGAGCAGTTCTTC.

The V gene is TRBV30, the J gene TRBJ2-7; 8 nucleotides align to TRBD1. This CDR3 spans 15 amino acids. Trimming removed 1 base from V and 1 base from J; junction bases left unmatched: 6. Germline V gene sequence: CDR1 GTSNPN, CDR2 SVGIG (reference sequence). Written as DNA, the CDR3 is TGTGCCTGGAGTGCCGGGACAGGAGTATCCTACGAGCAGTACTTC. It codes for CAWSAGTGVSYEQYF.

This clone was counted once. The CDR3 DNA follows: TGTGCCAGCAGCTTAGGGGCGTGGACTAGCTCCTACAATGAGCAGTTCTTC. It codes for CASSLGAWTSSYNEQFF. This chain joins TRBV13 and TRBJ2-1, with 7 nucleotides matching TRBD2. The CDR3 runs 17 residues. V shed 0 bases and J 0 bases; nucleotides not matched to a gene: 5. The germline V gene encodes CDR1 PRHDT and CDR2 FYEKMQ (reference sequence).

Comment on this clone: The junction and the germline gene differ at one end; a read error may be behind it. V usage is TRBV29-1 and J usage is TRBJ2-1, with D perhaps TRBD2 (6 bases). This CDR3 spans 14 amino acids. Germline values: CDR1 SQVTM, CDR2 ANQGSEA. For the CDR3, the DNA is TGCAGCGTCGAAGGAGGGATATTCTACAATGAGCAGTTCTTC. Translated: CSVEGGIFYNEQFF.

In DNA form, the CDR3 reads TGTGCCAGCAGCCCACAGGGGGCGAGCGGGACCCAGTACTTC. This codes for CASSPQGASGTQYF. The V call is TRBV7-3, the J call TRBJ2-5, with TRBD1 identical over 9 bases. The CDR3 has 14 amino acids. J gave up 7 bases and V 5 bases, and 8 bases lay outside the gene matches. The germline gives CDR1 SGHTA, CDR2 FQGTGA.

The V and J genes are TRBV2 and TRBJ1-5; D remains unclear. CDR3 size: 13 residues. The V gene's germline CDR1 is SNHLY and CDR2 FYNNEI. V was cut by 4 bases and J by 12 bases, with 16 bases left in between. CDR3 amino acids: CASSVDFARGQHF. CDR3 bases: TGTGCCAGCAGTGTTGACTTCGCGCGGGGCCAGCATTTT.